Described below is a single T cell receptor beta chain sequence and its context. Antigen specificity is unknown. This record belongs to a study of T-cell memory formation after mild COVID-19. Whole-study findings and limits: Day 15 to 85 contractors were CD4/CD8 balanced; later expanders leaned CD4+.

The germline V gene has CDR1 SEHNR and CDR2 FQNEAQ (reference sequence). Trimming removed 5 bases at V and 4 bases at J, with 16 bases between. There are 15 residues in the CDR3. TCRdb re-analysed the 5' RACE reads in MiXCR, keeping a single row per CDR3 protein. The sample lists approximately 230,000 distinct CDR3 sequences; roughly 15% were seen once. Material: PBMCs or a T cell subset sorted from them (not recorded which). The source is a young man who had mild COVID-19 (a few samples of this study predate the infection). Cell type and time point are not known. The V gene is TRBV7-9, the J gene TRBJ2-3, with D perhaps given as TRBD1 or TRBD2 (5 bases each). CDR3 residues: CASSGGTRWADTQYF. CDR3 DNA sequence: TGTGCCAGCAGCGGTGGGACGCGGTGGGCAGATACGCAGTATTTT.